This T cell receptor (beta chain) originates from a study of blood T cell repertoires in COVID-19. Using immunoSEQ multiplex PCR, the repertoire was profiled, and TCRdb retains in-frame clones only, with some absent. The sample lists approximately 60,000 clones, around 84% seen once, with approximately 15% in the top ten. The CDR3 is 19 residues long. The V and J ends lost 2 bases and 5 bases, in that order; junction bases with no gene match: 20. Germline CDR1 and CDR2: SGHTA and FQGNSA. The chain recombines TRBV7-2 with TRBJ2-7; TRBD1 matches 8 bases. The receptor comes from a man aged 70 or older with active COVID-19. Sequenced: peripheral blood. The CDR3 is CASSLRGDRSSAGRHEQYF. CDR3 bases: TGTGCCAGCAGCTTACGCGGGGACAGGTCAAGTGCGGGGCGGCACGAGCAGTACTTC. Complete variable domain (other parts from reference TRBV7-2 and TRBJ2-7): GAGVSQSPSNKVTEKGKDVELRCDPISGHTALYWYRQSLGQGLEFLIYFQGNSAPDKSGLPSDRFSAERTGGSVSTLTIQRTQQEDSAVYLCASSLRGDRSSAGRHEQYFGPGTRLTVT.